This T cell receptor beta chain was documented in a study of OX40 agonist ivuxolimab in advanced cancers. Study-wide background: Age averaged around 54 years (range roughly 20 to 90), and roughly 80% were male. Study results and caveats: The 0.1-3.0 mg/kg partial responders had among the lowest clonal expansion.

Clones were read by immunoSEQ multiplex PCR, and TCRdb kept only the in-frame ones, dropping some. The table lists approximately 54,000 clones, 91% of them singletons. V lost 6 bases to trimming and J lost 0 bases, with 16 bases between them. The length of the CDR3 is 16 residues. In germline, CDR1 is MDHEN, CDR2 SYDVKM. Notes on this clone: Its antigen is unknown.

The chain uses TRBV28 and TRBJ2-3; D unresolved. The TCR was taken from an adult with an advanced solid tumor such as melanoma, head and neck, liver or kidney cancer. Specimen: CD4+ or CD8+ T cells sorted from blood, collected in a trial of the OX40 agonist ivuxolimab. For the CDR3, the DNA is TGTGCCAGCAGCCCAGAAGTGGGCGTTAGCACAGATACGCAGTATTTT. It yields the protein CASSPEVGVSTDTQYF.